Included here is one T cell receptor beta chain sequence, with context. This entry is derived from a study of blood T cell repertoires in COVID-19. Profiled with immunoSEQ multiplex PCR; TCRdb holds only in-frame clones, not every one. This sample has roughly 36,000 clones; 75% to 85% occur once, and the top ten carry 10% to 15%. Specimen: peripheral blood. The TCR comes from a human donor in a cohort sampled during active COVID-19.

This chain's CDR3 is CATSRGTLYEQYF. The CDR3 DNA sequence: TGTGCCACCAGCAGAGGGACACTATACGAGCAGTACTTC. The chain couples TRBV15 to TRBJ2-7; weak D call: TRBD1 (5 bases). There are 13 residues in the CDR3. V was trimmed by 1 base and J by 4 bases, leaving 8 bases between them. CDR1 and CDR2 (germline): LNHNV, YYDKDF (reference sequence).